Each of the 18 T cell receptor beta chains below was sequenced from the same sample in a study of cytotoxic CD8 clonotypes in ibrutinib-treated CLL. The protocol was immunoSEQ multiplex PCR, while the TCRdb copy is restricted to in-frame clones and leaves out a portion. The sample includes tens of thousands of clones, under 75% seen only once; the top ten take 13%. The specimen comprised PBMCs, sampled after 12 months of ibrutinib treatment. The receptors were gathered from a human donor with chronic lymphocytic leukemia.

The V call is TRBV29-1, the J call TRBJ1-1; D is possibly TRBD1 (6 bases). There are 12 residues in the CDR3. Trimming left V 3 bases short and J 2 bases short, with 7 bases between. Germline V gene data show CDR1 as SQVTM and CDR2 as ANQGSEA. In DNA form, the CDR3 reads TGCAGCGTTGAGGACAGAAACACTGAAGCTTTCTTT. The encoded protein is CSVEDRNTEAFF.

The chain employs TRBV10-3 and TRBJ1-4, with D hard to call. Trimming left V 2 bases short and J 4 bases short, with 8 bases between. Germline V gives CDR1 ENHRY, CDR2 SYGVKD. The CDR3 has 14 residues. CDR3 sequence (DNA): TGTGCCATCAGTGAGGAACCGATTAATGAAAAACTGTTTTTT. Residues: CAISEEPINEKLFF.

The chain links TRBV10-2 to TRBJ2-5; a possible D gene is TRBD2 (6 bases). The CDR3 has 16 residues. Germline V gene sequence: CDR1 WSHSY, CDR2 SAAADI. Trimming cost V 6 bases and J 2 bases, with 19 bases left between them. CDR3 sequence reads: CASRELPPGAQETQYF. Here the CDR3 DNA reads TGCGCCAGCAGGGAACTACCACCGGGAGCACAAGAGACCCAGTACTTC.

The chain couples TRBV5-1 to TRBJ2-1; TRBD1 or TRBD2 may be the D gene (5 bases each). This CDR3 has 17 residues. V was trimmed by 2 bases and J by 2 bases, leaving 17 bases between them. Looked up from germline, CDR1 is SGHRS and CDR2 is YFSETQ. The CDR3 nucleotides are TGCGCCAGCAGCTTCGGGACGGGCATAGGGGCCTACAATGAGCAGTTCTTC. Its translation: CASSFGTGIGAYNEQFF.

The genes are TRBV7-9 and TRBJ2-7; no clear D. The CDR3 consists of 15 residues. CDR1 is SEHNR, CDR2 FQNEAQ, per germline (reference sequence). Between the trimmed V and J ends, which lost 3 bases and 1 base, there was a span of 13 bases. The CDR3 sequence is CASSLSFSTSYEQYF. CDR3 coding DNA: TGTGCCAGCAGCTTGTCTTTTTCGACATCCTACGAGCAGTACTTC.

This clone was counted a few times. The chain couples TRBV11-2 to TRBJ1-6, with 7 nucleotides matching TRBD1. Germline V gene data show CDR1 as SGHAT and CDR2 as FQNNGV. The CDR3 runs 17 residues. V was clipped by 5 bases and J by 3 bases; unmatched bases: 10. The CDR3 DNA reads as TGTGCCAGCAGCACCACCCTGGGACAGCTCTATAATTCACCCCTCCACTTT. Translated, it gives CASSTTLGQLYNSPLHF.

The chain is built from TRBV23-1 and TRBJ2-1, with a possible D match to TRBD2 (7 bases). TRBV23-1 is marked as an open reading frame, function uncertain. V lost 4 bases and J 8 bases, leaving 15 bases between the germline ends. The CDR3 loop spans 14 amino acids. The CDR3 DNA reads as TGCGCCAGCAGTCCCGGGGGGCTGTCAGATGAGCAGTTCTTC. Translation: CASSPGGLSDEQFF.

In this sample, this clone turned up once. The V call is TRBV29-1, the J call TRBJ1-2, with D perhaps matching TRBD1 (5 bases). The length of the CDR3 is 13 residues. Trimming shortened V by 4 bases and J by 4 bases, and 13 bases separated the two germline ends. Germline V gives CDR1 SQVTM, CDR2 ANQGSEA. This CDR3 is CSVVPDDSYGYTF. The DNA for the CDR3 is TGCAGCGTTGTTCCGGACGACAGCTATGGCTACACCTTC.

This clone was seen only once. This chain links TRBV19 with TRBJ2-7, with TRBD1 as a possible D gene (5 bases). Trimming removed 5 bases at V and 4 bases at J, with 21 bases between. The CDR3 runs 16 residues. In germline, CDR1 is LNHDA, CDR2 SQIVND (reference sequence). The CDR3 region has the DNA TGTGCCAGTAGTGGGGCAAAGGGGTCTCGGTCTTACGAGCAGTACTTC. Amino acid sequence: CASSGAKGSRSYEQYF. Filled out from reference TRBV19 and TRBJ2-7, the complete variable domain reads DGGITQSPKYLFRKEGQNVTLSCEQNLNHDAMYWYRQDPGQGLRLIYYSQIVNDFQKGDIAEGYSVSREKKESFPLTVTSAQKNPTAFYLCASSGAKGSRSYEQYFGPGTRLTVT.

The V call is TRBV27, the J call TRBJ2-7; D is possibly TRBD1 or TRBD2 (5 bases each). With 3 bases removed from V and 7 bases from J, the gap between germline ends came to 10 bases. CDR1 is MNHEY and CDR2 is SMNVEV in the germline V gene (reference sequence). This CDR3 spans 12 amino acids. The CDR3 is CASSLRGGEQYF. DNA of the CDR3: TGTGCCAGCAGTTTGAGGGGCGGTGAGCAGTACTTC.

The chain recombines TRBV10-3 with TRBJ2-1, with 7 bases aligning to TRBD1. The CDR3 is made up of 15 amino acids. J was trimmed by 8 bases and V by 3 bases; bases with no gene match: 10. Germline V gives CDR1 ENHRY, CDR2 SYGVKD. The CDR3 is CAISESILGGDEQFF. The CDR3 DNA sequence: TGTGCCATCAGTGAATCCATCTTAGGGGGCGATGAGCAGTTCTTC.

DNA of the CDR3: TGCGCCAGCAGGACCAATAGCGGGCCCTCCACAGATACGCAGTATTTT. Encoded protein: CASRTNSGPSTDTQYF. The J gene is TRBJ2-3, the V gene TRBV4-1; 7 bases are shared with TRBD2. Germline-derived CDR1 and CDR2 are MGHRA and YSYEKL. The CDR3 is made up of 16 amino acids. With 6 bases clipped from V and 2 bases from J, the junction kept 11 bases outside the gene matches.

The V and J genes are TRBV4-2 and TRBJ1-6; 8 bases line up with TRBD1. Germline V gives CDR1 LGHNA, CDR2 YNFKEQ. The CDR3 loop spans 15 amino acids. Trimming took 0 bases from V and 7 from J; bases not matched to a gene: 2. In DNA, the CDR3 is TGTGCCAGCAGCCAAGATACAGGGGGGAATTCACCCCTCCACTTT. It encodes CASSQDTGGNSPLHF.

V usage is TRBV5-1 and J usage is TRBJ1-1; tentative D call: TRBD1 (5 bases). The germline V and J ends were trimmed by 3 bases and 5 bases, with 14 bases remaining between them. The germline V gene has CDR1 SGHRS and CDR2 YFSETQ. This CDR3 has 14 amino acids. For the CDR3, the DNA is TGCGCCAGCAGCTGGGGGATGGAACCGACTGAAGCTTTCTTT. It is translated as CASSWGMEPTEAFF.

CDR3 sequence (DNA): TGTGCCAGCAGCTCACTAGCGGGGGGACCTCCCCTAAGCACAGATACGCAGTATTTT. Its translation is CASSSLAGGPPLSTDTQYF. V gene TRBV5-4 combines with J gene TRBJ2-3; 12 nucleotides agree with TRBD2. Losses at the gene ends were 3 bases for V and 0 bases for J; bases not matched to a gene: 11. Germline V gives CDR1 SGHNT, CDR2 YYREEE (reference sequence). The CDR3 is 19 amino acids.

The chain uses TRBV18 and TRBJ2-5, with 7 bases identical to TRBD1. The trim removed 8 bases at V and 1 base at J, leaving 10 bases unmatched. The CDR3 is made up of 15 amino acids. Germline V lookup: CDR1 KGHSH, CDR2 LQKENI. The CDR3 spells CASRGTQGVQETQYF. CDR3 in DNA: TGTGCCAGCAGGGGGACCCAGGGGGTCCAAGAGACCCAGTACTTC.

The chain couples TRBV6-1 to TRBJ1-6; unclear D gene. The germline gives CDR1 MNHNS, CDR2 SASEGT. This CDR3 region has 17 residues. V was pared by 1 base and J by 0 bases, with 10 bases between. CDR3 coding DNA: TGTGCCAGCAGTGAAGTCTTGGGTAGCTCCTATAATTCACCCCTCCACTTT. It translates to CASSEVLGSSYNSPLHF.

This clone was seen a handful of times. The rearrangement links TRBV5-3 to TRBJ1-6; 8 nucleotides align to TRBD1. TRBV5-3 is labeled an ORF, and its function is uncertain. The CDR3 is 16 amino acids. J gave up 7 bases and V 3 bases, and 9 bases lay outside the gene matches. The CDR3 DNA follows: TGTGCCAGAAGCTGGAGGACAGGGATTTTGAATTCACCCCTCCACTTT. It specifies CARSWRTGILNSPLHF.